The 6 T cell receptor beta chains presented below share a single source sample, sequenced in a study of human T cells and chemical hapten exposure. Time point: pre-sensitization, week 0. Treatment here: therapeutic diphenylcyclopropenone sensitization with weekly scalp DPC. Via MiXCR, TCRdb re-called the RACE reads, giving one row per CDR3 protein. The sample yields over 300,000 distinct CDR3 sequences, roughly 5.3% seen once. The sequencing used whole blood, collected in connection with sensitization to the hapten diphenylcyclopropenone (DPC). Every receptor here comes from a woman aged 45-60 years with alopecia areata. Some clones in this sample may be carry-over from other donors' samples.

This chain joins TRBV29-1 and TRBJ2-3, with D unresolved. This CDR3 has 10 amino acids. Trimming stripped 7 bases from V and 11 bases from J, with 13 bases between. The germline V gene has CDR1 SQVTM and CDR2 ANQGSEA. CDR3 protein: CSAEGIGQYF. The CDR3 nucleotides read TGCAGCGCCGAAGGAATCGGGCAGTATTTT.

This clonotype turned up a few times. This chain connects TRBV12-5 to TRBJ2-6; 10 bases align to TRBD1. The V and J ends lost 2 bases and 0 bases, in that order; junction bases with no gene match: 13. The CDR3 length is 21 residues. Germline assignment: CDR1 LGHNT and CDR2 FRNRAP. DNA of the CDR3: TGTGCTAGTGGTTTGAGCCGGGACAGGGGATCCCTCCTCTCTGGGGCCAACGTCCTGACTTTC. Its protein is CASGLSRDRGSLLSGANVLTF. Together with reference TRBV12-5 and TRBJ2-6, the CDR3 gives the full variable domain: DARVTQTPRHKVTEMGQEVTMRCQPILGHNTVFWYRQTMMQGLELLAYFRNRAPLDDSGMPKDRFSAEMPDATLATLKIQPSEPRDSAVYFCASGLSRDRGSLLSGANVLTFGAGSRLTVL.

This clonotype occurred many times. The chain uses TRBV29-1 and TRBJ1-2; possible D gene TRBD1, 5 bases. This CDR3 contains 11 residues. V gave up 4 bases and J gave up 8 bases, with 11 bases separating them. The germline V gene encodes CDR1 SQVTM and CDR2 ANQGSEA. The CDR3 DNA is TGCAGCGTTGGCGGGGCATGGGGCTACACCTTC. Its translation is CSVGGAWGYTF.

This clonotype was counted between two and nine times. The chain is built from TRBV4-3 and TRBJ1-1; 7 bases are shared with TRBD1. The V segment lost 0 bases and the J segment 3 bases; nucleotides outside the gene matches: 7. The length of the CDR3 is 16 residues. Germline V gene lookup returns CDR1 LGHNA and CDR2 YSLEER. The CDR3 DNA reads TGCGCCAGCAGCCAAGAAGAAACAGGGGCGGACACTGAAGCTTTCTTT. Translated, it gives CASSQEETGADTEAFF.

This clonotype showed up many times. The rearrangement uses TRBV5-5 and TRBJ2-6; no definite D call. Germline V gene sequence: CDR1 SGHKS, CDR2 YYEKEE (reference sequence). This CDR3 comprises 19 residues. V was shortened by 4 bases and J by 0 bases, with 20 bases between the two germline ends. The DNA for the CDR3 is TGTGCCAGCAGCCTCCATCCCCCGCAAGCGACCTCTGGGGCCAACGTCCTGACTTTC. Translating it yields CASSLHPPQATSGANVLTF.

There are a few counts of this clonotype. The chain is built from TRBV4-2 and TRBJ2-2, with D perhaps TRBD1 (6 bases). Germline CDR1 and CDR2: LGHNA and YNFKEQ. This CDR3 is built from 16 residues. The V end lost 0 bases, the J end lost 3 bases, and 11 bases lay between the germline ends. CDR3 in DNA: TGTGCCAGCAGCCAAGATCTGGGGGCCTACACCGGGGAGCTGTTTTTT. It specifies CASSQDLGAYTGELFF.